This TCR beta chain derives from a study of shared clonotypes between healthy human individuals (dated by TCRdb to the early 2020s). Regarding the research as a whole: A few men and a couple of women, aged 18 to 49 years, made up the cohort. For each donor, CD4 naive and CD4 memory were each given three plates, CD8 naive was given two plates, and CD8 memory was given one plate. Libraries were prepared and TCR repertoires were sequenced by different laboratories using diverse techniques, in order to increase sequencing depth and limit assay-specific biases. Between about 0.8 and 9 billion PBMCs per donor were obtained by leukapheresis. Blood TCR repertoires of a handful of healthy adults were deeply sequenced to estimate repertoire size and the extent of clonotype sharing between individuals. What the authors observed across the whole study: Larger estimated clonotype richness was generally found for naive subsets than for memory subsets. Pairwise subsampling led to the expectation that sequencing depth would affect the degree of clonotype sharing among donors. Clonotypes shared by all four sorted-subset donors showed higher generation probabilities than non-shared clonotypes. When several donors were compared, the shared fraction of clonotypes was about 5% for naive CD4, 3.5% to 4% for naive CD8, roughly 2.5% for memory CD4, and approximately 0.4% for memory CD8. The genetic and exposure-history diversity represented was limited by the small number of donors. Incomplete sequencing was indicated by rarefaction of sorted-subset datasets, despite the large sequencing depth. Sampling was restricted to blood, and TCR repertoires in tissues likely differ from the TCR repertoires found in blood.

For the CD8 naive samples, CD45RO-negative cells were positively selected for CCR7, yielding a CD45RA+CCR7+ population from which TemRA cells were excluded. The donors were healthy, HIV-negative adults with no recently reported acute infections or vaccinations. Only Caucasian adults living in Nashville, Tennessee, USA were represented among the donors. After blood collection by leukapheresis, PBMCs were isolated using Ficoll-Histopaque density gradient centrifugation and then cryopreserved in the vapor phase of liquid nitrogen. Analytical flow cytometry was used to check the purity and quantity of each magnetically sorted T cell population. From each sorted fraction, genomic DNA was isolated and quantified by UV absorbance on a Nanodrop 2000c. This clone was observed a handful of times. No cognate antigen has been identified for it. One base away there is no much larger clone; base qualities are not given.

The V end loses 4 bases and the J end loses 6 bases, and a stretch of 9 bases separates them. Based on the germline V gene, the CDR1 and CDR2 sequences are SGHAT and FQNNGV. The CDR3 measures 12 amino acids from cysteine to phenylalanine. Only the CDR3 part of the read is kept: 36 bases, read in frame from the first base. Using the deep immunoSEQ assay, multiplex PCR amplified TCR CDR3 regions from genomic DNA. Extracted genomic DNA from each cell subset was spread evenly across all wells of several immunoSEQ 96-well plates, with each plate serving as a replicate. For sorted subsets, about 200 ng genomic DNA, equal to tens of thousands of T cell genomes, was loaded into each replicate PCR. Purified libraries were quantified with a Qubit 3.0 fluorometer, sized on a Bioanalyzer 2100, and re-quantified with the KAPA Library Quantification kit. Every immunoSEQ 96-well plate was sequenced on a separate single-read 150-cycle Illumina NextSeq 550 flow cell. The study's own analysis went as follows. The immunoSEQ output contained only junctional sequences without quality scores, so filtering could not match that applied to full-length reads. Sequences were annotated with PyIR, a Python wrapper for IgBLAST v1.9, using IMGT germline references to assign V/J genes and CDR3. Reads were filtered out if the reads had weak V/J assignments (E-value above 1e-6), no CDR3, stop codons, out-of-frame junctions, or ambiguous translated residues. V3J clonotypes were defined by identical inferred V gene, J gene, and CDR3 amino acid sequence. The percentage overlap between two repertoires was calculated by dividing the number of shared unique clonotypes by the size of the smaller repertoire. Repertoire richness was assessed with RTK rarefaction, the Chao1 estimator, and Recon v2.1 estimates of unobserved clonotypes. Generation probabilities were computed with OLGA for all TCRbeta clonotypes obtained by the gDNA method from a handful of donors. TCRdb re-hosts the immuneACCESS table, in-frame sequences only. Its copies lack some clones; in the studies checked, an unresolved V gene accounts for under half of them, and the cause for the rest is not known. V and J calls and clone size are copied from that table; D and trimming were computed from the DNA. Present in this sample are roughly 2.1 million clones, more than 85% of which were seen just once. Under 2% of the sample rests with the top ten.

The V and J segments used are TRBV11-2 and TRBJ1-2; TRBD1 is a possible D gene, resting on 6 matching bases. The clonotype comes from a young man in good health. Some clones in this sample may be carry-over from other donors' samples. Input material: naive CD8+ T cells from PBMCs. The sample's cell subset or site label, in plain terms: CD45RA+CCR7+. The DNA sequence reads TGTGCCAGCAGCTCCAGGGGTAATGGCTACACCTTC. The translation is CASSSRGNGYTF.